This T cell receptor beta chain was sequenced for a study of blood T cell repertoires in COVID-19 (dated by TCRdb to about 2020). A note on the overall study: The collaborator samples originated in the United States, Italy and Spain and spanned the acute and convalescent phases of COVID-19. The prospective study material was composed of cDNA or gDNA derived from T cells, B-cell-depleted T cells, or PBMCs. Deeply sampled blood TCRbeta repertoires from subjects exposed to, actively infected with, or recovered from COVID-19 were included in the dataset. A freely available public database, intended as a resource for researchers studying the immune response to SARS-CoV-2, is where the repertoires were released. Samples were obtained from the ongoing ImmuneRACE study (first 160 participants) and from about 1,300 subjects provided by 6 global collaborators. Nearly every sample came with metadata listing a de-identified subject ID, COVID-19 status, age in years and sex. Where HLA class I and class II types were available, the types were taken from metadata supplied by the sample provider, not from assay-based typing. General study outcomes and caveats: The quantity of clinical and demographic metadata differed by source and by participant and was supplied without curation.

TCRbeta CDR3 regions were amplified from genomic DNA using the immunoSEQ Assay, a bias-controlled multiplex PCR. Processing in the source paper ran as follows. Within the assay, amplification of reference gene primers was used to estimate how many nucleated cells each sample contained. To quantify the absolute abundance of each unique TCRbeta CDR3 rearrangement, sequence reads were collapsed and filtered. For each sample, productive Simpson clonality was calculated by taking the square root of Simpson's diversity index across productive rearrangements. TCRdb's version of the immuneACCESS table is confined to in-frame rearrangements and falls short of the full clone set. An unresolved V gene accounts for under half of the shortfall where checked; the remainder is of unknown origin. That table supplies the V and J calls and clone size; D and trimming were determined from the DNA. This sample gives 4,900 or so clones in total; 75% to 90% of them show up just once. The top ten constitute about 20% of the sample.

The CDR3, cysteine through phenylalanine, is 15 amino acids long. The sequence is cut down to CDR3 DNA, 45 bases in frame from base 1. Here V drops 2 bases and J drops 1 base, and the junction holds 3 bases not matched to any gene. From the germline V gene (reference sequence), CDR1 is GTSNPN and CDR2 is SVGIG. As concerns this clone: Its specific antigen is unknown. Base qualities were left out, and no much larger clone turns up one base away.

Collaborating institutions collected whole blood in K2EDTA tubes following their own protocols. For TCRbeta analysis, collaborators shipped samples in one of three forms: frozen whole blood, isolated PBMCs, or DNA extracted from either of those sample types. The chain is made from TRBV30 and TRBJ1-2; the junction holds 11 bases that match TRBD1. Sequencing was carried out using peripheral blood. The receptor comes from a human donor in a cohort sampled during active COVID-19. The nucleotides are TGTGCCTGGAGTCGGACAGGGGGCTTTAACTATGGCTACACCTTC. Its protein is CAWSRTGGFNYGYTF.